This TCR beta chain was captured by sequencing in a study of CXCR3-negative and CXCR3-positive naive CD8 T cells. The study's findings and limits: Greater hydrophobicity was found in TRB CDR3s of CXCR3-positive naive cells than of CXCR3-negative naive cells.

The CDR3 consists of 15 residues. Germline values: CDR1 DFQATT, CDR2 SNEGSKA (reference sequence). Concerning this clonotype: Antigen: not known.

Through 5' RACE with UMI labels, the TRB cDNA libraries were prepared. TCRdb re-called the 5' RACE reads and gives one entry per CDR3 protein, without DNA. The data include roughly 60,000 distinct CDR3 sequences; the top ten clones carry roughly 0.8%. This clonotype originated in a human donor in good health. Some clones in this sample may be carry-over from other donors' samples. Sequencing was performed on naive CXCR3+ CD8+ T cells from blood. This sample's subset: CD45RO-CCR7+CD27+CD95- naive CD8+ T cells expressing CXCR3 (TNR3+). This chain joins TRBV20-1 and TRBJ2-7; TCRdb lists TRBD1, though no DNA is available to test this call. CDR3: CSAFNRDSSSYEQYF.